This TCR beta chain was identified in a study of T-cell memory formation after mild COVID-19. This clonotype was counted only a few times. MiXCR, run by TCRdb on the 5' RACE reads, gives a single entry per CDR3 protein. The sample has around 80,000 distinct CDR3 sequences, around 13% seen once. The germline V gene has CDR1 SGHRS and CDR2 YFSETQ. This CDR3 region has 11 residues. V lost 0 bases and J lost 8, with 3 bases in between. This clonotype originated in a man aged 18 to 35 who had mild COVID-19 (a few samples of this study predate the infection). Cell type and time point are not known. Specimen: PBMCs or a T cell subset sorted from them (not recorded which). The chain has TRBV5-1 and TRBJ2-1; D ambiguous. DNA of the CDR3: TGCGCCAGCAGCTTGGAGGATGAGCAGTTCTTC. Its translation is CASSLEDEQFF.